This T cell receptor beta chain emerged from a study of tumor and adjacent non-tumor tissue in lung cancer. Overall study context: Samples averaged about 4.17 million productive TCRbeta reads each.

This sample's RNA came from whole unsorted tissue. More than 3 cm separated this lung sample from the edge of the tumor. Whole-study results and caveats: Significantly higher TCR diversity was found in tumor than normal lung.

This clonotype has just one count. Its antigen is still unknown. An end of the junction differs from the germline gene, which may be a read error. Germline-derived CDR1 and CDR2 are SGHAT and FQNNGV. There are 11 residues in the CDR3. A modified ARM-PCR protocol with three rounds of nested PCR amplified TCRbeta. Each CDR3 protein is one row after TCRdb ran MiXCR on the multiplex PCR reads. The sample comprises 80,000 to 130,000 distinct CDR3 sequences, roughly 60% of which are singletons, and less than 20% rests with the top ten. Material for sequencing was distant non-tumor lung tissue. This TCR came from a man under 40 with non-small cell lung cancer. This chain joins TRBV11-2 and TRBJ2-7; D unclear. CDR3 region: CACSLAYEQYF. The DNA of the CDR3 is TGTGCCTGCAGCTTAGCCTACGAGCAGTACTTC.